These 10 T cell receptor beta chains came from one sample sequenced in a study of T cells in tuberculosis. Time point specified: new active TB diagnosis, blood taken before or within 7 days of starting treatment. Measured with immunoSEQ multiplex PCR; TCRdb has only the in-frame clones, and not every one. The data show some 31,000 clones, with around 90% seen just once and 6.8% held by the top ten. Sequencing used PBMCs, obtained at tuberculosis diagnosis. These receptors were collected from an adult with tuberculosis.

The CDR3 protein is CASSPPSSNTGELFF. The DNA for the CDR3 is TGTGCCAGCTCACCACCTAGTTCAAACACCGGGGAGCTGTTTTTT. The chain uses TRBV18 and TRBJ2-2; D gene uncertain. Looked up from germline, CDR1 is KGHSH and CDR2 is LQKENI. V dropped 0 bases and J dropped 2 bases, with 7 bases sitting between them. The CDR3 covers 15 residues. Looking up the rest from reference TRBV18 and TRBJ2-2 gives the full variable domain: NAGVMQNPRHLVRRRGQEARLRCSPMKGHSHVYWYRQLPEEGLKFMVYLQKENIIDESGMPKERFSAEFPKEGPSILRIQQVVRGDSAAYFCASSPPSSNTGELFFGEGSRLTVL.

The chain combines TRBV9 with TRBJ1-2; weak D call: TRBD1 (5 bases). Trimming stripped 0 bases from V and 6 bases from J, with 9 bases between. Germline lookup yields CDR1 SGDLS and CDR2 YYNGEE. This CDR3 contains 13 residues. This CDR3 is CASSVVGANGYTF. CDR3 DNA: TGTGCCAGCAGCGTAGTAGGGGCTAATGGCTACACCTTC.

This chain links TRBV5-5 with TRBJ2-7; no definite D call. Trimming pared 3 bases from V and 5 bases from J, leaving 6 bases between. The length of the CDR3 is 11 residues. Germline CDR1 SGHKS, CDR2 YYEKEE (reference sequence). CDR3 loop: CASSSVNEQYF. The CDR3 DNA sequence: TGTGCCAGCAGCTCGGTCAACGAGCAGTACTTC.

This clone was observed a single time. The chain recombines TRBV6-6 with TRBJ2-3, with TRBD2 identical over 10 bases. CDR1 and CDR2 (germline): MNHNY, SVGAGI (reference sequence). With 8 bases clipped from V and 0 bases from J, the junction kept 8 bases outside the gene matches. The CDR3 length is 16 residues. CDR3 in amino acids: CASSGTSGVSTDTQYF. Here the CDR3 DNA reads TGTGCCAGCTCGGGAACTAGCGGGGTTAGCACAGATACGCAGTATTTT.

The genes are TRBV6-5 and TRBJ1-5; the match to TRBD1 covers 7 bases. V was clipped by 3 bases and J by 3 bases; unmatched bases: 5. The CDR3 spans 15 residues. Germline-derived CDR1 and CDR2 are MNHEY and SVGAGI. CDR3 loop: CASSYQKGANQPQHF. In DNA form, the CDR3 reads TGTGCCAGCAGTTATCAAAAGGGGGCCAATCAGCCCCAGCATTTT.

The chain recombines TRBV11-2 with TRBJ2-7; D not certain. V dropped 4 bases and J dropped 2 bases, with 12 bases sitting between them. The CDR3 totals 14 residues. Germline V lookup: CDR1 SGHAT, CDR2 FQNNGV. The CDR3 region is CASSSGLPPYEQYF. CDR3 nucleotides: TGTGCCAGCAGCTCCGGTCTCCCTCCCTACGAGCAGTACTTC. Combining the CDR3 with reference TRBV11-2 and TRBJ2-7 gives the whole variable domain EAGVAQSPRYKIIEKRQSVAFWCNPISGHATLYWYQQILGQGPKLLIQFQNNGVVDDSQLPKDRFSAERLKGVDSTLKIQPAKLEDSAVYLCASSSGLPPYEQYFGPGTRLTVT.

The rearrangement uses TRBV2 and TRBJ2-5, with D tentatively TRBD2 (5 bases). Germline values: CDR1 SNHLY, CDR2 FYNNEI. This CDR3 region has 15 residues. The germline V and J ends were trimmed by 3 bases and 7 bases, with 18 bases remaining between them. CDR3 region: CASSEEALTTGTQYF. The CDR3 coding sequence is TGTGCCAGCAGTGAGGAGGCATTAACTACGGGGACCCAGTACTTC.

V is TRBV6-5 and J is TRBJ1-1; TRBD1 matches at 8 bases. Germline V gives CDR1 MNHEY, CDR2 SVGAGI. This CDR3 is 15 amino acids long. V lost 7 bases to trimming and J lost 3 bases; unmatched junction nucleotides: 10. CDR3 sequence (DNA): TGTGCCAGCAACCCAGGGGGCAATCGGTACACTGAAGCTTTCTTT. This encodes CASNPGGNRYTEAFF.

The gene calls are TRBV25-1 and TRBJ1-1; D is ambiguous. V lost 4 bases to trimming and J lost 1 base, with 10 bases between them. Germline assignment: CDR1 MGHDK and CDR2 SYGVNS. CDR3 length equals 14 residues. The CDR3 protein is CASSVNRPNTEAFF. DNA of the CDR3: TGTGCCAGCAGTGTAAACAGACCGAACACTGAAGCTTTCTTT.

The chain is built from TRBV9 and TRBJ1-2; TRBD1 is a possible D gene (6 bases). The V end lost 3 bases, the J end lost 6 bases, and 21 bases lay between the germline ends. Germline CDR1 SGDLS, CDR2 YYNGEE. This CDR3 has 16 residues. This CDR3 is CASSAVEVTGPHGYTF. The DNA of the CDR3 is TGTGCCAGCAGCGCCGTTGAGGTAACAGGGCCGCATGGCTACACCTTC.